Sequencing of this T cell receptor (beta chain) was carried out in a study of T cell responses to AZD1222 COVID-19 vaccine (dated by TCRdb to the early 2020s). About the investigation overall: AZD1222 recipients whose second dose came at about 4 weeks and those whose second dose came at about 12 weeks were combined into one group, since spike-specific TCR depth and breadth did not differ between the two schedules. Enrollment into the trials was organized by age into subgroups of 18-55, 56-69 and 70-plus years, and those subgroups contained roughly 150, 30 and 60 TCR-sequenced participants, respectively. A total of just over 230 trial participants underwent TCR sequencing, of whom roughly 210 had received two doses of AZD1222 and some 26 had received two doses of the MenACWY control vaccine. What the study reported, not specific to this receptor: Nearly half of unique spike-specific TCRs reportedly recognized epitopes outside regions mutated in the B.1.351 and B.1.1.7 variants. Most participants were white British and females outnumbered males, and the authors suggested that clonal diversity may have been underestimated. The 56-69-year group was small, and its depth increase did not reach significance, likely because of low power. Conclusions about previously exposed vaccinees are limited, since just a handful of AZD1222 recipients were seropositive for SARS-CoV-2 at baseline. Because no day 14 peak-response samples were available, the repertoires could be characterized only after the peak T cell response. The vaccine-associated CD4 TCRs covered the entire spike protein, and the dominant responses fell in regions 160-218 and 743-854. Spike-specific TCR breadth and depth rose significantly after two AZD1222 doses compared with day 0 and with MenACWY recipients.

The germline V gene provides CDR1 MNHEY and CDR2 SVGAGI. V and J lose 6 bases and 4 bases, and a span of 9 bases separates them. From cysteine to phenylalanine, the CDR3 is 12 amino acids long. The DNA shown is the 36-base CDR3, in frame from base 1. Comments on this clone: This receptor's antigen is unknown. No quality values exist for individual bases; no much larger clone is one base distant.

Interpreted using the paper, the time point label stands for: baseline before first vaccination. The vaccinee samples were drawn from two UK trials, COV001 and COV002, one of which was a single-blind randomized controlled phase 2/3 trial testing AZD1222 (ChAdOx1 nCoV-19) in healthy adults. Trial participant PBMC samples were collected at day 0 and day 28 after the second dose for TCRbeta chain sequencing. The CDR3 regions of human TCRbeta chains were subjected to immunosequencing. Concerning the study's data processing: Repertoire TCRs were checked for matches against a reference library of SARS-CoV-2-specific TCRs that had been generated using the MIRA antigen-specificity platform. Breadth was defined as the fraction of unique TCRs that were SARS-CoV-2-associated, and depth was defined as the fraction of total T cells that were SARS-CoV-2-associated. Using the MIRA data, every spike-specific TCR was mapped to the spike region that the TCR reacted to and assigned to either a CD4 or a CD8 class. Log10-transformed breadth and depth values were compared by one-way ANOVA with Sidak's multiple comparisons tests. This immuneACCESS table, as held by TCRdb, lists in-frame sequences with V and J called but not all clones. Of the missing ones, under half trace to an unresolved V gene in checked studies; the others have no known cause. The V and J calls and clone size come from that table; D and trimming were worked out from the DNA. This sample holds more than 100,000 clones; 88% were observed only once. The top ten clonotypes cover more than 3% of the sample.

The clonotype comes from an adult in good health. Recombination linked TRBV6-5 to TRBJ1-1; TRBD1 is a possible D gene, resting on 5 matching bases. The sequencing here drew on peripheral blood, taken on day 0 of AZD1222 vaccination. The CDR3 here reads CASSFGGTEAFF. Read as DNA, the sequence is TGTGCCAGCAGCTTTGGGGGCACTGAAGCTTTCTTT.